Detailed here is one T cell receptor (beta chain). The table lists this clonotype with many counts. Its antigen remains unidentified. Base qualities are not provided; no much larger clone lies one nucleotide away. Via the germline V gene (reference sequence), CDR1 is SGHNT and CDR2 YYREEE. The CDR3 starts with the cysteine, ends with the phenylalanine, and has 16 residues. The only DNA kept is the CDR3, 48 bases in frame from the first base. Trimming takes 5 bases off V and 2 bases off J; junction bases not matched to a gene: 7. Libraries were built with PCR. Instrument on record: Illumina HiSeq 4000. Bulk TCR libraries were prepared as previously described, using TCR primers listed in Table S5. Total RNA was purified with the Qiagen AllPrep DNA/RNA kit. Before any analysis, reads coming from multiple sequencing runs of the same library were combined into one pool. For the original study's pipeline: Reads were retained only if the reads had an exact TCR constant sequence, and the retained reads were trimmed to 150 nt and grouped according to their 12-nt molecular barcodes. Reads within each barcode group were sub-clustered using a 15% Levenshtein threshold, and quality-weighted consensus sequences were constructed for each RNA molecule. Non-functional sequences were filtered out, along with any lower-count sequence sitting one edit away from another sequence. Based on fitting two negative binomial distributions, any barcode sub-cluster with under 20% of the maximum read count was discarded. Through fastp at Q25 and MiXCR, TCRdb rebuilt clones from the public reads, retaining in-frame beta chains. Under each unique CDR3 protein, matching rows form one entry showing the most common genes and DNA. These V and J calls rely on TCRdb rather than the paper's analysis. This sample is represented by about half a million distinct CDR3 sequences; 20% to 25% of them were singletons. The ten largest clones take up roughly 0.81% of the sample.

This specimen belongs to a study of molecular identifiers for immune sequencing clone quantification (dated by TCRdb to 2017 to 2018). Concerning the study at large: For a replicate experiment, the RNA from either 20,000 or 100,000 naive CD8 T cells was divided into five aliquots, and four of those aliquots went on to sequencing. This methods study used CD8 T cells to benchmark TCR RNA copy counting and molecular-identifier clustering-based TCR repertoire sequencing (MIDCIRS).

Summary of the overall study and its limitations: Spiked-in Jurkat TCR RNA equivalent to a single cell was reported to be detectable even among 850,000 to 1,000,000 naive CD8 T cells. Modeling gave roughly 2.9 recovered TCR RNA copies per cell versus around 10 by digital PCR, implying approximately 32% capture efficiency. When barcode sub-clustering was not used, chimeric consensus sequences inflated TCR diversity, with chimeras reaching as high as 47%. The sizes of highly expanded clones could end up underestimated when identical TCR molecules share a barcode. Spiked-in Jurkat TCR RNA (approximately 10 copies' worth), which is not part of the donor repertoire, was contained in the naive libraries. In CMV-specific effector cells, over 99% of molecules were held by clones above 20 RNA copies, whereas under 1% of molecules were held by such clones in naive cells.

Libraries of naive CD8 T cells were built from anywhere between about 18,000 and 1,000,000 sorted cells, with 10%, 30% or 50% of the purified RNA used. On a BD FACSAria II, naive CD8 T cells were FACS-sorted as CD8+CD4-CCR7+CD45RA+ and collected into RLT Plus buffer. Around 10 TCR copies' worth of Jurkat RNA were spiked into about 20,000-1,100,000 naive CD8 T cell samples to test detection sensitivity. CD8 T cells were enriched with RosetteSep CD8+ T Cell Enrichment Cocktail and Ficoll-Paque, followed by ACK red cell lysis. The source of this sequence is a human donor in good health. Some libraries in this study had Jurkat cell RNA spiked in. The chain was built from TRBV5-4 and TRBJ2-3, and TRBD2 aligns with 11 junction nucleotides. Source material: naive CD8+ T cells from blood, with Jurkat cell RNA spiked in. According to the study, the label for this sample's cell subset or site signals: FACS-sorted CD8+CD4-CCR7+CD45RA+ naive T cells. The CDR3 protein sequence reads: CASRDSSGGSTDTQYF. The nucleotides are TGTGCCAGCAGGGACTCTAGCGGGGGGTCCACAGATACGCAGTATTTT. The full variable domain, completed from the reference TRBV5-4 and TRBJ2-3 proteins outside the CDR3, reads ETGVTQSPTHLIKTRGQQVTLRCSSQSGHNTVSWYQQALGQGPQFIFQYYREEENGRGNFPPRFSGLQFPNYSSELNVNALELDDSALYLCASRDSSGGSTDTQYFGPGTRLTVL.